What follows is one T cell receptor beta chain and its context. Input was approximately 2 ug genomic DNA, or all available if less. Primers: 60 V beta forward and 13 J beta reverse. Some clones are missing from TCRdb's copy, which holds only in-frame ones; the method was immunoSEQ multiplex PCR. The sample records 65,000 to 90,000 clones, more than 65% being singletons. The length of the CDR3 is 16 residues. The germline gives CDR1 MNHEY, CDR2 SMNVEV (reference sequence). V was shortened by 2 bases and J by 6 bases, with 20 bases between the two germline ends. These data originate in a study of glioma-infiltrating T cells after dendritic cell vaccination.

The clonotype comes from a human donor with glioblastoma. The sequencing used blood, collected before dendritic cell vaccination. The rearrangement uses TRBV27 and TRBJ2-7, with a weak D call TRBD1 (5 bases). This chain's CDR3 is CASSLGWSRQLSEQYF. The CDR3 DNA sequence: TGTGCCAGCAGTTTAGGTTGGTCCCGACAGCTTTCCGAGCAGTACTTC.